The rows below give T cell receptor beta chains drawn from one sample of a study of T cells in Graves' hyperthyroidism and ophthalmopathy. TCRdb reanalysed the multiplex PCR reads using MiXCR and keeps one entry per CDR3 protein. The repertoire holds over 500,000 distinct CDR3 sequences, with more than 15% as singletons. The specimen was blood. Receptors originate from a woman aged 18 to 35 with Graves' ophthalmopathy. Both conserved end residues are trimmed from each CDR3. The D gene is left open where the match is weak.

V gene,J gene,D gene,CDR3 protein
TRBV20-1,TRBJ1-1,.,SAHLGAGARAEAF
TRBV2,TRBJ1-1,.,ASSSTIPTEAF
TRBV20-1,TRBJ1-1,.,SARDGGVNTEAF
TRBV4-1,TRBJ2-1,TRBD1,ASSHLPFQGQGSYNEQF
TRBV5-1,TRBJ1-5,TRBD1,ASSIGGTEFQPQH
TRBV4-3,TRBJ2-5,.,ASSQDALIQETQY
TRBV20-1,TRBJ2-3,TRBD2,SASPRLAGGIMISSTDTQY
TRBV7-2,TRBJ2-1,TRBD1,ASSPRPPGQGHEQF
TRBV20-1,.,TRBD2,SASDPMGSGRPLYNEQY
TRBV28,TRBJ1-1,.,ASSPHSRANTEAF
TRBV12-3/TRBV12-4,TRBJ2-2,TRBD2,ASSGFRRGITGELF
TRBV10-3,TRBJ1-2,.,AISDERSRSYGYT
TRBV14,TRBJ1-4,.,ASRRGRGANEKLF
TRBV4-1,TRBJ1-2,TRBD1,ASSQGGTGVYGYT
TRBV6-2/TRBV6-3,TRBJ2-3,.,ASRPQGVSADTQY
TRBV28,TRBJ2-2,TRBD1,ASSYTGGYGTGELF
TRBV11-1,TRBJ2-7,.,ASSGGATGRYEQY
TRBV27,TRBJ2-3,.,ASQGGDTQY
TRBV7-2,TRBJ2-3,TRBD2,ASSLSRLAGAGLMNTQY
TRBV11-2,TRBJ2-3,TRBD2,ASSQATSGGGADTQY
TRBV11-2,TRBJ2-1,.,ASTSLGGNEQF
TRBV27,TRBJ1-2,.,ASSLVPGMSGYT
TRBV28,TRBJ2-4,.,APTYLHSAKNIQY
TRBV7-6,TRBJ1-4,.,ASSNEFLRGEKLF
TRBV28,TRBJ1-1,.,ASSLTAFNTEAF
TRBV6-5,TRBJ1-6,.,ASSYGPNAYSPLH
TRBV11-1,TRBJ1-2,.,ASSARGANGYT
TRBV30,TRBJ1-6,.,AWNIILDSPLH
TRBV28,TRBJ1-6,.,ASSTGPGYNSPLH
TRBV11-2,TRBJ2-1,.,ASSLLLASSYNEQF
TRBV28,TRBJ2-7,.,ASSTPRGRAYEQY
TRBV7-2,TRBJ2-3,.,ASSLRFGQGITDTQY
TRBV7-9,TRBJ2-1,TRBD2,ASSSGGGAPHTEQF
TRBV7-9,TRBJ2-7,.,ASSLRDRPSGGGEQY
TRBV12-3/TRBV12-4,TRBJ2-2,.,ASSGRESAGELF
TRBV24-1,TRBJ2-3,.,ATSDLPDRLSTDTQY
TRBV2,TRBJ1-2,TRBD1,ASTPDRGRGGYT
TRBV7-9,TRBJ2-7,.,ASSIRDSPSSYEQY
TRBV25-1,TRBJ2-7,.,ASSEGSTHLYEQY
TRBV30,TRBJ2-6,.,AWAKGSSGANVLT
TRBV12-3/TRBV12-4,TRBJ2-7,.,ASSLRGSFIYSYEQY
TRBV30,TRBJ2-7,.,AGMIGYEQY
TRBV12-3/TRBV12-4,TRBJ1-2,.,ASTLRGIQYGYT
TRBV7-8,TRBJ2-7,TRBD1,ASSFGQGQSEQY
TRBV20-1,TRBJ1-1,.,SARGVTEAF
TRBV6-1,TRBJ1-1,.,ASSPGRVGSTEAF
TRBV6-6,TRBJ1-6,.,ASSYSGADTSPLH